This entry concerns a single TCR beta chain. No antigen is known for it. The record has no base qualities; no much larger clone is one base away. The immunoSEQ Assay, a bias-controlled multiplex PCR, was used to amplify TCRbeta CDR3 regions from genomic DNA. The paper's data handling went like this. Nucleated cell counts per sample were estimated from amplification of reference gene primers within the assay. To quantify the absolute abundance of each unique TCRbeta CDR3 rearrangement, sequence reads were collapsed and filtered. For each sample, productive Simpson clonality was calculated as the square root of Simpson's diversity index across productive rearrangements. TCRdb's version of the immuneACCESS table is confined to in-frame rearrangements and falls short of the full clone set. An unresolved V gene accounts for under half of the shortfall where checked; the remainder is of unknown origin. V, J and clone size reflect that table, while D and trimming were determined from the DNA. This sample comprises about 130,000 clones, roughly 86% of them detected only once. The ten largest clones add up to around 13% of the sample.

The sample belongs to a study of blood T cell repertoires in COVID-19 (dated by TCRdb to about 2020). At the level of the whole study: Samples covering the acute and convalescent phases of COVID-19 were provided by collaborators in the United States, Italy and Spain. Samples came from the ongoing ImmuneRACE study (first 160 participants) plus 1,254 subjects from 6 global collaborators. The prospective study material was composed of cDNA or gDNA derived from T cells, B-cell-depleted T cells, or PBMCs. A freely available public database, intended as a resource for researchers studying the immune response to SARS-CoV-2, is where the repertoires were released. The dataset comprised deeply sampled blood TCRbeta repertoires from subjects exposed to, actively infected with, or recovered from COVID-19. HLA class I and class II types, where available, came from metadata supplied by the sample provider rather than from assay-based typing. Sample metadata almost always included a de-identified subject ID, COVID-19 status, age in years and sex.

Whole blood was collected in K2EDTA tubes by collaborating institutions according to the institutions' own protocols. For TCRbeta analysis, collaborators shipped samples in one of three forms: frozen whole blood, isolated PBMCs, or DNA extracted from either of those sample types. CDR1 LGHDT and CDR2 YNNKEL were looked up in the germline V gene (reference sequence). Relative to germline, V is 2 bases shorter and J is 2 bases shorter, with 9 bases between their ends. From cysteine to phenylalanine, the CDR3 is 14 amino acids long. The read is trimmed to its CDR3 DNA, 42 bases read in frame from base 1. On the study overall, not on this receptor specifically: Clinical and demographic metadata were provided uncurated, with the amount varying by source and participant.

The rearrangement joined TRBV3-1 (or the pseudogene TRBV3-2) to TRBJ2-5; TRBD1 might be the D gene, on 5 matching bases. Sequencing was performed on peripheral blood. The sequence came from a human donor in a cohort sampled during active COVID-19. The DNA sequence reads TGTGCCAGCAGCCAACAGGGTGGGCAAGAGACCCAGTACTTC. The encoded protein is CASSQQGGQETQYF.